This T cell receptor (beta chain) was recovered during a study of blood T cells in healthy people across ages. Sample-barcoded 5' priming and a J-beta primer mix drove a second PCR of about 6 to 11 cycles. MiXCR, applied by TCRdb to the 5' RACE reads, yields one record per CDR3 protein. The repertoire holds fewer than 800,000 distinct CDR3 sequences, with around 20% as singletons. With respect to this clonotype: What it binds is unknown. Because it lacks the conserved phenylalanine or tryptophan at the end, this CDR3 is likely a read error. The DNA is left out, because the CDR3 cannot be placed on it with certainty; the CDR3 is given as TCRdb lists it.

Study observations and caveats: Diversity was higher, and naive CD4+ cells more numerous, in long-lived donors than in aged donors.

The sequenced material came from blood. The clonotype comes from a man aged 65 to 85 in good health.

This chain's CDR3 is CASGSTDTQYS. The chain links TRBV12-3 or TRBV12-4 to TRBJ2-3. From its first to its last residue, the CDR3 has 11 amino acids.